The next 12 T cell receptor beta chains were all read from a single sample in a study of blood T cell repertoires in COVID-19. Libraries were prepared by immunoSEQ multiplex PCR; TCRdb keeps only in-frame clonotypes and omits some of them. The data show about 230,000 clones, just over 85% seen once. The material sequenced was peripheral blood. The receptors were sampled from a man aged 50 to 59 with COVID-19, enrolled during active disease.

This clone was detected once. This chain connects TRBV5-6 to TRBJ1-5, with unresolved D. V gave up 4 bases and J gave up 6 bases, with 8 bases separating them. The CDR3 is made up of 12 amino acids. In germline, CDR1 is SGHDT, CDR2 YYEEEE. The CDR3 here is CASSPVSQPQHF. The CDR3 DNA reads TGTGCCAGCAGCCCAGTAAGTCAGCCCCAGCATTTT.

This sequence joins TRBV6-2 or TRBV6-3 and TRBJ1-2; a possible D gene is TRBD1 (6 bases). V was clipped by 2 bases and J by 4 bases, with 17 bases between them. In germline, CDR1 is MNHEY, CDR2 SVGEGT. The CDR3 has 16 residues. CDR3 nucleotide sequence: TGTGCCAGCAGTTACGGTACAGGGACCATACTCTATGGCTACACCTTC. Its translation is CASSYGTGTILYGYTF.

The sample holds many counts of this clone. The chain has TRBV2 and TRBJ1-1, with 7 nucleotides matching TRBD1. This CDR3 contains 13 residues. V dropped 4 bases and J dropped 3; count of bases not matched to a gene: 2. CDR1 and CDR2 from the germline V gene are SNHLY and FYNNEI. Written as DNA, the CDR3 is TGTGCCAGCAGTGTGGGACAGTACACTGAAGCTTTCTTT. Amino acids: CASSVGQYTEAFF.

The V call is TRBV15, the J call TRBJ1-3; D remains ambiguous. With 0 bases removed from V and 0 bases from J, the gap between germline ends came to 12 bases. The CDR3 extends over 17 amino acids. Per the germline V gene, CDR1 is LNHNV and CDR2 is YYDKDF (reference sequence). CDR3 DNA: TGTGCCACCAGCAGAGACTCAGGTTCGGTCTCTGGAAACACCATATATTTT. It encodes CATSRDSGSVSGNTIYF.

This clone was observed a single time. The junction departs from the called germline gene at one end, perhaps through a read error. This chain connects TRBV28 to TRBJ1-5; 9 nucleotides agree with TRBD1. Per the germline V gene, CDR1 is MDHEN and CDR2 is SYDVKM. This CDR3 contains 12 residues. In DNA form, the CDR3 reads TGTGCCAGCAGTTTAACGGGACAGGGTGCGTATTTT. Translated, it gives CASSLTGQGAYF.

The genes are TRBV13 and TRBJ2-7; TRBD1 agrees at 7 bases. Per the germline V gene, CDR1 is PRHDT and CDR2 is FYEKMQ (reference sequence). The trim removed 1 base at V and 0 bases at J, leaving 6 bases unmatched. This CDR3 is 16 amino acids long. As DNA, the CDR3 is TGTGCCAGCAGCTTAGCAGGGACAGCTAACTCCTACGAGCAGTACTTC. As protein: CASSLAGTANSYEQYF.

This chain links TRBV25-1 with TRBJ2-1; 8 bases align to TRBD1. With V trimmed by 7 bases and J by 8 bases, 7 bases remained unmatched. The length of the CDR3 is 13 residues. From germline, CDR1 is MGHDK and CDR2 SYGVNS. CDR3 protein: CASILGQGYEQFF. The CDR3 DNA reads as TGTGCCAGCATCCTCGGACAGGGCTATGAGCAGTTCTTC. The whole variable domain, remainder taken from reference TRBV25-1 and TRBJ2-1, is EADIYQTPRYLVIGTGKKITLECSQTMGHDKMYWYQQDPGMELHLIHYSYGVNSTEKGDLSSESTVSRIRTEHFPLTLESARPSHTSQYLCASILGQGYEQFFGPGTRLTVL.

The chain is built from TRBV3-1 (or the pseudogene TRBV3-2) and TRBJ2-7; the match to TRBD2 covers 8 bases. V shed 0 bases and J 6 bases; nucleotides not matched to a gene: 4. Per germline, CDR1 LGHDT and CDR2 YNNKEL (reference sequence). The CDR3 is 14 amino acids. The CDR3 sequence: CASSQDLRGGEQYF. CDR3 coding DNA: TGTGCCAGCAGCCAAGACCTCCGGGGGGGCGAGCAGTACTTC.

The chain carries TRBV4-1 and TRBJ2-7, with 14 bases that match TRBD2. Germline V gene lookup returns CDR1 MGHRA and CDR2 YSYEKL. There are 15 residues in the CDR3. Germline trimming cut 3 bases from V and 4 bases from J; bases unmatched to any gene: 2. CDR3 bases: TGCGCCAGCAGCCAGGGACTAGCGGGAGCGTACGAGCAGTACTTC. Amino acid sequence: CASSQGLAGAYEQYF.

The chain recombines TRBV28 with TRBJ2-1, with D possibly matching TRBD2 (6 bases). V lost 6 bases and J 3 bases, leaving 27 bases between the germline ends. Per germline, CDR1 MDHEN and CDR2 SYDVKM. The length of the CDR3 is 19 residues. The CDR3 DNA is TGTGCCAGCAGGCTTACCCCAAAGCCCGGGGGTCGGTACTACAATGAGCAGTTCTTC. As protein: CASRLTPKPGGRYYNEQFF.

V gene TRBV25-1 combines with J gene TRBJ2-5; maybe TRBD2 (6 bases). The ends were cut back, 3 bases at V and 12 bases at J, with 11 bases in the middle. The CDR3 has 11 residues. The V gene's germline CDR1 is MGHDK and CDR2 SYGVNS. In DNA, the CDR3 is TGTGCCAGCAGTGATTTGTCTAGCGAGTACTTC. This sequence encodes CASSDLSSEYF.

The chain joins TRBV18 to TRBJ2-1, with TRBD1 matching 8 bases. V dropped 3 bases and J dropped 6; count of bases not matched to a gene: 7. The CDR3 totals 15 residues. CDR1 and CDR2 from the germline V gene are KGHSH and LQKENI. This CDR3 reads CASSPRQGPSNEQFF. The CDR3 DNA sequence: TGTGCCAGCTCACCTCGACAGGGGCCCTCCAATGAGCAGTTCTTC.